The T cell receptor beta chain described here comes from a study of early T cells in non-severe SARS-CoV-2 infection. Study context: Sequencing of unsorted whole blood was done on bulk RNA, leaving chains unpaired. Study-level points and caveats: Clonotype matching in VDJdb favored anti-spike CD8 responses and did not capture private and CD4 specificities.

This clonotype came up a few times. The antigen remains undetermined. The library protocol tagged individual cDNA molecules with unique molecular identifiers. MiXCR was run by TCRdb on the 5' RACE reads, yielding one entry per CDR3 protein. The table shows roughly 27,000 distinct CDR3 sequences, with approximately 5.4% occurring only once. CDR1 and CDR2 from the germline V gene are DFQATT and SNEGSKA (reference sequence). CDR3 length: 13 residues. The V and J ends lost 6 bases and 3 bases, in that order; junction bases with no gene match: 5. This sequence originates from an adult who was a healthcare worker with PCR-confirmed SARS-CoV-2 infection or an uninfected control (not recorded which). Sequencing used whole blood. The chain uses TRBV20-1 and TRBJ2-7; 10 nucleotides line up with TRBD2. The CDR3 DNA reads as TGCAGTGCCCACACTAGCGGGAACTACGAGCAGTACTTC. It specifies CSAHTSGNYEQYF.